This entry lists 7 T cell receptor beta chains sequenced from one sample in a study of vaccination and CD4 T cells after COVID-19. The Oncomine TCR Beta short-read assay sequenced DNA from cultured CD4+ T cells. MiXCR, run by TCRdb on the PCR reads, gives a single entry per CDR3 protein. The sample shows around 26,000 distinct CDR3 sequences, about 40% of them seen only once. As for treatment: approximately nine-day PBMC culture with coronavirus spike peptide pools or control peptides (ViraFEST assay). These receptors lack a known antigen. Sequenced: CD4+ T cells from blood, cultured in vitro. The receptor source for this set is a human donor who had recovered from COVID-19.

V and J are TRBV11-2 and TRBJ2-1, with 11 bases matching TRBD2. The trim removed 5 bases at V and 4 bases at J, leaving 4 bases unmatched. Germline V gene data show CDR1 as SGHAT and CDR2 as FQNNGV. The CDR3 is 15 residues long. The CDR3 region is CASSRTSGHYNEQFF. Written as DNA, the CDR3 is TGTGCCAGCAGCCGGACTAGCGGGCATTACAATGAGCAGTTCTTC.

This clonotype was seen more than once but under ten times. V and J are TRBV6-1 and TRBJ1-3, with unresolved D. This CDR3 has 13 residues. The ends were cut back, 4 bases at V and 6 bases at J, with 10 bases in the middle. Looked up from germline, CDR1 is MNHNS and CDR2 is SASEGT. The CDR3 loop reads CASSGRVLNTIYF. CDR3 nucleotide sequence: TGTGCCAGCAGTGGACGGGTGTTAAACACCATATATTTT.

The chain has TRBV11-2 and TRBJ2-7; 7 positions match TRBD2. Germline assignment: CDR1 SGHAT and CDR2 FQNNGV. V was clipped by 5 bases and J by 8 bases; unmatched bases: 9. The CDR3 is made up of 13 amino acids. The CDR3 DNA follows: TGTGCCAGCAGCCCGGGGACTACTACGCAGCAGTACTTC. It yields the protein CASSPGTTTQQYF.

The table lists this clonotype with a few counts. As DNA, the CDR3 is TGTGCCAGTAGTAGGGAGGGGAGGACCTACAATGAGCAGTTCTTC. This gives the protein CASSREGRTYNEQFF. This chain joins TRBV19 and TRBJ2-1, with 7 positions matching TRBD2. J gave up 2 bases and V 4 bases, and 5 bases lay outside the gene matches. CDR1 LNHDA and CDR2 SQIVND come from the germline V gene (reference sequence). This CDR3 is built from 15 residues.

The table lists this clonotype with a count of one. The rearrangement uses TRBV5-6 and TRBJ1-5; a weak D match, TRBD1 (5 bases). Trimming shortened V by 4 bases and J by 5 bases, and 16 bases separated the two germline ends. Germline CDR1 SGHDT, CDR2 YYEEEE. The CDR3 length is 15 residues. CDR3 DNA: TGTGCCAGCAGCCTTCGCGGGACGGGGGATCAGCCCCAGCATTTT. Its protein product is CASSLRGTGDQPQHF.

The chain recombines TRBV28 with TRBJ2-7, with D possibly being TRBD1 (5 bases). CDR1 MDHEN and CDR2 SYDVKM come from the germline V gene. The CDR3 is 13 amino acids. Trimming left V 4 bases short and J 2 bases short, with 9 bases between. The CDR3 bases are TGTGCCAGCAGTTCCGAAGGGGCCTACGAGCAGTACTTC. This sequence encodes CASSSEGAYEQYF.

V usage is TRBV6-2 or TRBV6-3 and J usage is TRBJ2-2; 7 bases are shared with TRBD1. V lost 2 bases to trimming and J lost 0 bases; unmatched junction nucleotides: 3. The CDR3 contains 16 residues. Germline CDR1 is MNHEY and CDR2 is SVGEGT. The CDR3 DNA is TGTGCCAGCAGTTACCCCGGGACAGCGAACACCGGGGAGCTGTTTTTT. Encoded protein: CASSYPGTANTGELFF.